This T cell receptor (beta chain) was recorded in a study of CD8 T cells in Susac syndrome. Study results and limitations: Acknowledgment was made by the study that its TCR sequencing and HLA analysis involved a relatively small number of individuals.

This CDR3 has 14 residues. Unmatched junction bases numbered 5, after V lost 5 bases and J lost 5 bases. A remark on this clonotype: Antigen unknown.

Controls comprised healthy donors matched for age and sex. TEMRA cells were FACS-enriched and CD8+ and CD4+ T cells negatively isolated. The RNA, roughly 0.5 to 1 ug, was put through reverse transcription using random hexamers. TCRdb ran MiXCR on the immunoSEQ multiplex PCR reads and lists one entry per CDR3 protein. The sample includes about 190,000 distinct CDR3 sequences, over 85% of them seen just once. The sequence was obtained from a human donor in good health. The chain joins TRBV12-3 or TRBV12-4 to TRBJ2-5, with TRBD1 identical over 10 bases. Sequencing was carried out using CD4+ T cells from PBMCs. CDR3 amino acids: CASSPTGGGETQYF. CDR3 in DNA: TGTGCCAGCAGTCCGACAGGGGGCGGTGAGACCCAGTACTTC.